Given below is one T cell receptor beta chain in context. A clone one base away is much larger, so this may be a read error. These data originate in a study of glioma-infiltrating T cells. CDR3 length: 14 amino acids. From germline, CDR1 is MNHEY and CDR2 SMNVEV (reference sequence). V was pared by 4 bases and J by 6 bases, with 12 bases between. Using RNA template, CDR3s of TCR alpha and beta were amplified with iRepertoire arm-PCR. TCRdb recomputed calls from the multiplex PCR reads with MiXCR, one row per CDR3 protein. This table holds more than 350,000 distinct CDR3 sequences, 41% found once. The chain employs TRBV27 and TRBJ2-2; D not certain. This sequence originates from a human donor with low-grade glioma or glioblastoma, undergoing nonglioma brain surgery, or in good health (not recorded which). The source material was glioma tissue, nonneoplastic brain tissue, or PBMCs (not recorded which). DNA of the CDR3: TGTGCCAGCAGTTCATCCGGGTTGGCCGGGGAGCTGTTTTTT. As protein: CASSSSGLAGELFF.